A single sample gave rise to the 14 T cell receptor beta chains below, sequenced in a study of blood T cell repertoires in COVID-19. The protocol was immunoSEQ multiplex PCR, while the TCRdb copy is restricted to in-frame clones and leaves out a portion. This sample has more than 200,000 clones, with 80% to 85% found just once. Sample: peripheral blood. The receptor set was obtained from a man aged 55 to 70 with acute or convalescent COVID-19.

This chain joins TRBV6-5 and TRBJ1-1; a possible D gene is TRBD1 (6 bases). V lost 5 bases, J lost 0 bases, and 10 bases lay in between. Per germline, CDR1 MNHEY and CDR2 SVGAGI. This CDR3 contains 14 residues. CDR3 residues: CASSPDRLNTEAFF. CDR3 sequence (DNA): TGTGCCAGCAGTCCCGACAGGCTGAACACTGAAGCTTTCTTT.

The chain combines TRBV29-1 with TRBJ2-2, with D maybe TRBD1 (5 bases). Germline V CDR1 and CDR2: SQVTM, ANQGSEA. The length of the CDR3 is 16 residues. CDR3 nucleotide sequence: TGCAGTGGTTCCCGCCGGACCCAGGGGAACACCGGGGAGCTGTTTTTT. As protein: CSGSRRTQGNTGELFF.

This chain's CDR3 is CASSSSDEQYF. The CDR3 region has the DNA TGTGCCAGCAGTTCCAGCGACGAGCAGTACTTC. The genes are TRBV27 and TRBJ2-7; D call uncertain. V dropped 4 bases and J dropped 5 bases, with 6 bases sitting between them. This CDR3 has 11 amino acids. Per germline, CDR1 MNHEY and CDR2 SMNVEV (reference sequence).

The V call is TRBV6-5, the J call TRBJ2-7; D is perhaps TRBD1 (5 bases). The CDR3 runs 15 residues. Trimming took 5 bases from V and 0 from J, leaving 14 bases between them. From germline, CDR1 is MNHEY and CDR2 SVGAGI. The CDR3 sequence is CASSPRSGFSYEQYF. CDR3 DNA: TGTGCCAGCAGTCCACGGTCAGGGTTCTCCTACGAGCAGTACTTC.

The genes are TRBV3-1 (or the pseudogene TRBV3-2) and TRBJ1-4; TRBD1 aligns across 8 bases. V lost 4 bases, J lost 5 bases, and 15 bases stayed unmatched. The germline gives CDR1 LGHDT, CDR2 YNNKEL (reference sequence). The CDR3 covers 18 residues. CDR3 amino acids: CASSRDWTGRGPNEKLFF. Written as DNA, the CDR3 is TGTGCCAGCAGCCGGGATTGGACAGGGCGGGGACCCAATGAAAAACTGTTTTTT.

V gene TRBV28 combines with J gene TRBJ1-4; tentative D call: TRBD1 (5 bases). Looked up from germline, CDR1 is MDHEN and CDR2 is SYDVKM. This CDR3 has 14 residues. The germline V and J ends were trimmed by 3 bases and 6 bases, with 11 bases remaining between them. In DNA, the CDR3 is TGTGCCAGCAGTTTGGGCAGGGTCTATGAAAAACTGTTTTTT. As protein: CASSLGRVYEKLFF.

The chain joins TRBV15 to TRBJ2-1, with TRBD2 identical over 9 bases. Looked up from germline, CDR1 is LNHNV and CDR2 is YYDKDF (reference sequence). CDR3 size: 20 residues. Trimming removed 4 bases from V and 7 bases from J; junction bases left unmatched: 23. The CDR3 nucleotides read TGTGCCACCAGCACGACGACTGGTGCTAGCGGGATTGGTGGTGTTAATGAGCAGTTCTTC. Translated: CATSTTTGASGIGGVNEQFF.

With respect to this clone: The sample has other DNA sequences that encode this CDR3 too. V and J are TRBV20-1 and TRBJ1-5, with D perhaps matching TRBD1 (6 bases). Trimming took off 3 bases at V and 4 bases at J, with 7 bases between the two ends. The CDR3 is 12 residues long. Germline-derived CDR1 and CDR2 are DFQATT and SNEGSKA (reference sequence). The CDR3 spells CSASTGNQPQHF. The CDR3 nucleotides read TGCAGTGCTAGTACAGGGAATCAGCCCCAGCATTTT.

CDR3 residues: CASSPGGAGKEKLFF. The DNA for the CDR3 is TGTGCCAGCTCCCCTGGAGGGGCAGGGAAGGAAAAACTGTTTTTT. The chain links TRBV5-4 to TRBJ1-4; TRBD1 is a possible D gene (5 bases). The CDR3 is 15 residues long. Trimming cost V 7 bases and J 8 bases, with 21 bases left between them. The germline V gene has CDR1 SGHNT and CDR2 YYREEE (reference sequence).

This chain joins TRBV7-9 and TRBJ2-2, with 7 nucleotides matching TRBD2. Per the germline V gene, CDR1 is SEHNR and CDR2 is FQNEAQ (reference sequence). This CDR3 is built from 18 residues. The trim removed 5 bases at V and 5 bases at J, leaving 17 bases unmatched. The CDR3 is CASSPPLWAGEGTGELFF. The CDR3 DNA follows: TGTGCCAGCAGCCCGCCCCTTTGGGCGGGAGAGGGGACCGGGGAGCTGTTTTTT.

This chain connects TRBV18 to TRBJ1-6; the match to TRBD1 covers 7 bases. This CDR3 spans 15 amino acids. The germline CDR1 and CDR2 sequences are KGHSH and LQKENI. V trimming: 2 bases; J trimming: 7 bases; junction bases outside the gene matches: 5. CDR3 DNA sequence: TGTGCCAGCTCACCAGGGACAGCGCGAAATTCACCCCTCCACTTT. Translating gives CASSPGTARNSPLHF.

CDR3 in amino acids: CASSQQGGGASYNEQFF. The DNA of the CDR3 is TGCGCCAGCAGCCAACAAGGCGGGGGGGCTTCCTACAATGAGCAGTTCTTC. V and J are TRBV4-1 and TRBJ2-1, with 9 bases matching TRBD2. After removal of 2 bases from V and 1 base from J, the junction contained 6 bases not matched to a gene. CDR3 length: 17 amino acids. Germline V lookup: CDR1 MGHRA, CDR2 YSYEKL.

The CDR3 DNA sequence: TGTGCCAGCAGCGCCGATGGACAGGGTGGGGAAAAACTGTTTTTT. It translates to CASSADGQGGEKLFF. The chain combines TRBV9 with TRBJ1-4; 8 nucleotides align to TRBD1. CDR1 SGDLS and CDR2 YYNGEE come from the germline V gene. With 3 bases clipped from V and 8 bases from J, the junction kept 9 bases outside the gene matches. The CDR3 contains 15 residues.

This chain joins TRBV2 and TRBJ1-2; a weak D match, TRBD1 (6 bases). The germline V and J ends were trimmed by 6 bases and 2 bases, with 19 bases remaining between them. Germline V gene sequence: CDR1 SNHLY, CDR2 FYNNEI. CDR3 length equals 16 residues. The CDR3: CASRLMMAGDNYGYTF. The CDR3 DNA reads TGTGCCAGCAGGCTAATGATGGCAGGGGACAACTATGGCTACACCTTC. Based on the CDR3 plus reference TRBV2 and TRBJ1-2, the full variable domain is EPEVTQTPSHQVTQMGQEVILRCVPISNHLYFYWYRQILGQKVEFLVSFYNNEISEKSEIFDDQFSVERPDGSNFTLKIRSTKLEDSAMYFCASRLMMAGDNYGYTFGSGTRLTVV.